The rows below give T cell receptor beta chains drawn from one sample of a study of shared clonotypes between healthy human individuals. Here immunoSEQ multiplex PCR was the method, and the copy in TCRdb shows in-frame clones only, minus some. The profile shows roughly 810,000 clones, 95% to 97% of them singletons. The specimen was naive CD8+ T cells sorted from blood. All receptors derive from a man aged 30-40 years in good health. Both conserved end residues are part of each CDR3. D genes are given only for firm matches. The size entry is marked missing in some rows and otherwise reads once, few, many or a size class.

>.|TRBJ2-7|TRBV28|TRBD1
TGTGCCAGCAGTTCTCCCGGGACAGGGGGCTTCTACGAGCAGTACTTC
CASSSPGTGGFYEQYF
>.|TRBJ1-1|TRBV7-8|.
TGTGCCAGCAGCGAAAGGTTAACTGAAGCTTTCTTT
CASSERLTEAFF
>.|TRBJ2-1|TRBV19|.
TGTGCCAGTAGTATATCCCTATGGAATGAGCAGTTCTTC
CASSISLWNEQFF
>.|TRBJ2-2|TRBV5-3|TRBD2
TGTGCCACGGGCGGGAGGGCCGGTTTCGGGGAGCTGTTTTTT
CATGGRAGFGELFF
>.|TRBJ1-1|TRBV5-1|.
TGCGCCAGCAGCTTGGATCCGGGTTTGAACACTGAAGCTTTCTTT
CASSLDPGLNTEAFF
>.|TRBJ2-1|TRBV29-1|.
TGCAGCGTTAAATCTGGTGAGGGCCCCTTGGATGAGCAGTTCTTC
CSVKSGEGPLDEQFF
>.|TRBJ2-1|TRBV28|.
TGTGCCAGCAGTCGTGGAAGCAGCTCCTACAATGAGCAGTTCTTC
CASSRGSSSYNEQFF
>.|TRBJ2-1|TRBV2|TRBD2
TGTGCCAGCAGTGTAGCGGGCTATAGCTCCTACAATGAGCAGTTCTTC
CASSVAGYSSYNEQFF
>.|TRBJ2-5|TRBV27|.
TGTGCCAGCAAACGGGAGACCCAAGAGACCCAGTACTTC
CASKRETQETQYF
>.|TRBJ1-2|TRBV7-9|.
TGTGCCAGCAGCTTAGGTGTCGTGGATGGCTACACCTTC
CASSLGVVDGYTF
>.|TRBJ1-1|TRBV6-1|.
TGTGCCAGCAGTGAGGGGGAAACAGGGTTCACTGAAGCTTTCTTT
CASSEGETGFTEAFF
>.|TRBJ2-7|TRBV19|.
TGTGCCAGTAGTAGGTACGTTTGGTCCTACGAGCAGTACTTC
CASSRYVWSYEQYF
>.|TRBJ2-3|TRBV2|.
TGTGCCAGCAGTGTCGGGGGCTTTAGCACAGATACGCAGTATTTT
CASSVGGFSTDTQYF
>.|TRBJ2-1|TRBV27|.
TGTGCCAGCAGTTTGGGCGGAAGCTCCTACAATGAGCAGTTCTTC
CASSLGGSSYNEQFF
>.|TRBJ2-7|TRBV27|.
TGTGCCAGCAGTTGGGCAGGGGAATCCAGCCCCTACGAGCAGTACTTC
CASSWAGESSPYEQYF
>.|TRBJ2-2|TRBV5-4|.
TGTGCCAGCAGACCTCTAGCGACCGGGGAGCTGTTTTTT
CASRPLATGELFF
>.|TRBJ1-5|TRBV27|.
TGTGCCAGCAGTTTATTGCAGGGAGATCAGCCCCAGCATTTT
CASSLLQGDQPQHF
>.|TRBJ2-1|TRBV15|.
TGTGCCACCAGAACACTAGGGGGGTCGTGGCAGTTCTTC
CATRTLGGSWQFF
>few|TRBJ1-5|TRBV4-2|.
TGTGCCAGCAGCCCCTTCCGGGGTCCCGATCAGCCCCAGCATTTT
CASSPFRGPDQPQHF
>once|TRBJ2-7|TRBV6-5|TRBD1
TGTGCCAGCAGTTCCGAACCGACAGGGGTCTCCTACGAGCAGTACTTC
CASSSEPTGVSYEQYF
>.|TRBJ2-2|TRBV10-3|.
TGTGCCATCAGTGAGTCGTCACAGAACACCGGGGAGCTGTTTTTT
CAISESSQNTGELFF
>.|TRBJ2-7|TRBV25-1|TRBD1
TGTGCCAGCAGTGAATCCACCGGGACAGGAGCAATCGAGCAGTACTTC
CASSESTGTGAIEQYF
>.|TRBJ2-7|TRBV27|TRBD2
TGTGCCAGCAGTTTAAGCGGGAGTAATGCCGAGCAGTACTTC
CASSLSGSNAEQYF
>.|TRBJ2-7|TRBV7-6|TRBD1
TGTGCCAGCAGCTTCACGACCGGGACAGGGGCCTACGAGCAGTACTTC
CASSFTTGTGAYEQYF
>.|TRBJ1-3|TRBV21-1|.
TGTGCCAGCAGACCGGGGGAAACTGGAAACACCATATATTTT
CASRPGETGNTIYF
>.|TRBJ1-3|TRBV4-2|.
TGTGCCAGCAGCCAAGACCCGCTGAGAATTACCTCTGGAAACACCATATATTTT
CASSQDPLRITSGNTIYF